Listed below are T cell receptor beta chains from one sample, sequenced in a study of shared clonotypes between healthy human individuals. This table comes from immunoSEQ multiplex PCR, and its TCRdb copy is limited to in-frame clones, with some not included. This table has over a million clones, approximately 98.5% appearing once. The sample taken for sequencing was naive CD4+ T cells sorted from blood. Every receptor here comes from a man aged 25 to 40 in good health. Each CDR3 is given with its conserved first and last residue. A D gene is named only where the DNA matches it firmly. Expanded clones get a size class; other rows say once, few or many, or leave the size out.

abundance	v_gene	len	j_gene	d_gene	CDR3aa
NA	TRBV15	15	TRBJ2-5	NA	CATSSTRGVWETQYF
NA	TRBV7-2	14	TRBJ2-1	NA	CASSSESRVNEQFF
NA	TRBV11-2	16	TRBJ2-7	TRBD1	CASSLDRTGYYYEQYF
NA	TRBV18	18	TRBJ1-1	TRBD1	CASSVKQGALSTNTEAFF
NA	TRBV7-2	13	TRBJ2-1	TRBD2	CASSGLAIGEQFF
NA	TRBV27	13	TRBJ2-7	TRBD2	CASSTSDTCEQYF
NA	TRBV15	13	TRBJ2-3	NA	CATSRESTDTQYF
once	TRBV9	13	TRBJ2-5	NA	CASSAGLKETQYF
NA	TRBV10-2	11	TRBJ2-7	NA	CASRDNYEQYF
NA	TRBV18	17	TRBJ2-7	TRBD1	CASSPKQGITLDYEQYF
NA	TRBV28	13	TRBJ2-2	NA	CASFTKGTGELFF
NA	TRBV18	14	TRBJ2-3	NA	CASSPGLSTDTQYF
NA	TRBV21-1	18	TRBJ2-1	NA	CASSKTDLTGGEYNEQFF
NA	TRBV2	16	TRBJ1-2	NA	CASSPEGGDLSYRYTF
once	TRBV11-2	16	TRBJ1-2	NA	CASSADLQGFVRGYTF
NA	TRBV5-1	15	TRBJ2-7	TRBD2	CASSVKLAGVNEQYF
NA	TRBV6-1	18	TRBJ2-1	TRBD2	CASSEALRTSGLYNEQFF
NA	TRBV18	15	TRBJ2-7	TRBD1	CASSRDRRGIDEQYF
NA	TRBV10-2	17	TRBJ2-1	NA	CASSALGGSLRWVEQFF
NA	TRBV4-1	15	TRBJ2-7	NA	CASSQEASGNYEQYF
NA	TRBV27	17	TRBJ2-7	TRBD2	CASSWGPRLAGAGEQYF
NA	TRBV19	14	TRBJ2-3	NA	CASSIDRSTDTQYF
NA	TRBV5-1	15	TRBJ2-3	TRBD1	CASSLDVGGLVHRYF
NA	TRBV11-3	16	TRBJ2-3	TRBD2	CASSSGGRERTDTQYF
NA	TRBV7-9	17	TRBJ2-2	TRBD2	CASSFLGVAGITGELFF
NA	TRBV10-3	15	TRBJ1-5	TRBD1	CAISESTGTNQPQHF
NA	TRBV19	14	TRBJ2-7	NA	CASSHKIPAYEQYF
NA	TRBV18	17	TRBJ2-1	NA	CASSQSGGANSYNEQFF
once	TRBV30	15	TRBJ2-3	TRBD2	CAWSVLAGGVDTQYF
NA	TRBV28	14	TRBJ1-5	NA	CASSSLGSNQPQHF
NA	TRBV5-4	13	TRBJ2-2	NA	CASSLDPTGELFF
NA	TRBV5-4	15	TRBJ2-5	NA	CASSLVARGSETQYF